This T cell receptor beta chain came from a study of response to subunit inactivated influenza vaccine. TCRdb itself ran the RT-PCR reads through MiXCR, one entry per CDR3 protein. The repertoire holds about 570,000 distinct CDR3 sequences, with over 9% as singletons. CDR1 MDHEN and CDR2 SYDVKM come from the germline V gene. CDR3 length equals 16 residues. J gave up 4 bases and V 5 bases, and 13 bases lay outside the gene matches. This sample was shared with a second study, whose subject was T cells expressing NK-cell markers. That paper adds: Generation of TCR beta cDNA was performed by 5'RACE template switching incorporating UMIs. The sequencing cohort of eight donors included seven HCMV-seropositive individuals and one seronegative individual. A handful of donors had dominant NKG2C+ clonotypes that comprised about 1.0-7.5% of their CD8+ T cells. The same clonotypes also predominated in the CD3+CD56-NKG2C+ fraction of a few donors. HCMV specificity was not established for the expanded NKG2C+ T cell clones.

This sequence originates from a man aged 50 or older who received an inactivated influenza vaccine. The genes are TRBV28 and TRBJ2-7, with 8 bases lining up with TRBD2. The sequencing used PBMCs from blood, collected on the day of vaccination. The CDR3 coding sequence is TGTGCCAGCAGTCCACCCGGTATACTAGCGGAGTACGAGCAGTACTTC. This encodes CASSPPGILAEYEQYF.